Listed below are T cell receptor beta chains from one sample, sequenced in a study of blood T cell repertoires in COVID-19. Sequencing used immunoSEQ multiplex PCR; TCRdb keeps in-frame clones, though not all of them. The sample has hundreds of thousands of clones, more than 75% seen once. Source material: peripheral blood. These receptors all stem from a man between 65 and 79 years old with acute or convalescent COVID-19. The CDR3 runs from the conserved cysteine through the conserved F or W. Each record gives: clone size, J gene, D gene, V gene, CDR3 DNA, CDR3 protein. D genes are given only for firm matches. Only part of the rows carry a size: once, few, many, or a class if the clone is expanded.

>.|TRBJ2-1|TRBD1|TRBV24-1
TGTGCCACCAGTGATTCAGGGACAGGGAGCCTGAATGAGCAGTTCTTC
CATSDSGTGSLNEQFF
>.|TRBJ2-5|.|TRBV6-5
TGTGCCAGCAGTTTACAGGGGGGGCCCCAAGAGACCCAGTACTTC
CASSLQGGPQETQYF
>.|TRBJ1-1|TRBD1|TRBV28
TGTGCCAGCCGGGGACAGGGGATCATGAACACTGAAGCTTTCTTT
CASRGQGIMNTEAFF
>.|TRBJ1-1|TRBD1|TRBV28
TGTGCCAGCAGTACTGGGACAGGGGTCGAAGCTTTCTTT
CASSTGTGVEAFF
>.|TRBJ1-1|.|TRBV19
TGTGCCAGTAGTATTAGGGGGTGGGACACTGAAGCTTTCTTT
CASSIRGWDTEAFF
>.|TRBJ2-5|.|TRBV7-9
TGTGCCAGCAGCTTAGCAGGAGGAGAGACCCAGTACTTC
CASSLAGGETQYF
>.|TRBJ2-5|TRBD2|TRBV5-6
TGTGCCAGCAGCCAGGGACTAGCGGGGGTGACCCAGTACTTC
CASSQGLAGVTQYF
>once|TRBJ2-7|TRBD1|TRBV5-1
TGCGCCAGCAGTGGACAGGGGGCTTCCAACGAGCAGTACTTC
CASSGQGASNEQYF
>.|TRBJ2-1|.|TRBV11-2
TGTGCCAGCAGCTTCGGGAGCTCCTACAATGAGCAGTTCTTC
CASSFGSSYNEQFF
>.|TRBJ1-2|TRBD1|TRBV11-2
TGTGCCAGCAGCTTAGAACTGGGACAGCAATATGGCTACACCTTC
CASSLELGQQYGYTF
>.|TRBJ1-2|.|TRBV4-2
TGTGCCAGCAGCGGCGGCTATGGCTACACCTTC
CASSGGYGYTF
>once|TRBJ2-2|.|TRBV18
TGTGCCAGCTCACCCTTTAATTGGGGGCCAGGCACCGGGGAGCTGTTTTTT
CASSPFNWGPGTGELFF
>.|TRBJ2-7|.|TRBV11-2
TGTGCCAGCAGCCAAGGACTGCAGTCCTACGAGCAGTACTTC
CASSQGLQSYEQYF
>.|TRBJ1-2|.|TRBV15
TGTGCCACCAGCAGAGATAGTCGGTATGGCTACACCTTC
CATSRDSRYGYTF
>few|TRBJ2-7|.|TRBV29-1
TGCAGCGTTGGATCTGAGGGGTGGCTAGCGAGGGAGCAGTACTTC
CSVGSEGWLAREQYF
>.|TRBJ2-2|TRBD1|TRBV7-2
TGTGCCAGCAGCTTTGGACAGGGGAGGGACACCGGGGAGCTGTTTTTT
CASSFGQGRDTGELFF
>.|TRBJ1-6|TRBD1|TRBV18
TGTGCCAGCTCCCCGACAGGGGAAAGGGGTAATTCACCCCTCCACTTT
CASSPTGERGNSPLHF
>many|TRBJ1-5|.|TRBV2
TGTGCCAGCAGTGCAGAGACACCAAATCAGCCCCAGCATTTT
CASSAETPNQPQHF
>few|TRBJ1-2|TRBD1|TRBV5-1
TGCGCCAGCAGCTGGGGACAGGGTGGCTTTGGCTACACCTTC
CASSWGQGGFGYTF
>.|TRBJ1-2|.|TRBV3-1/TRBV3-2
TGTGCCAGCAGCCCGGACACCCTTGGCTATGGCTACACCTTC
CASSPDTLGYGYTF
>.|TRBJ2-2|.|TRBV4-3
TGCGCCAGCAGCCCCCGGGGTAGCGGAGGAACCGGGGAGCTGTTTTTT
CASSPRGSGGTGELFF
>.|TRBJ2-1|TRBD1|TRBV27
TGTGCCAGCAGTTTAAAGACAGGGGGCTTTGGGGAGCAGTTCTTC
CASSLKTGGFGEQFF
>.|TRBJ1-5|.|TRBV28
TGTGCCAGCCTCGGCAGGGGCAATCAGCCCCAGCATTTT
CASLGRGNQPQHF
>.|TRBJ2-7|.|TRBV7-8
TGTGCCAGCAGTCGGGCAGGGCTACTGAACTACGAGCAGTACTTC
CASSRAGLLNYEQYF